This record covers a single T cell receptor (beta chain). Clones were read by immunoSEQ multiplex PCR, and TCRdb kept only the in-frame ones, dropping some. The profile shows about 98,000 clones, around 83% of them singletons. This sample was taken from a study of radiotherapy plus CTLA-4 blockade in lung cancer. V was clipped by 6 bases and J by 11 bases, with 19 bases between them. This CDR3 comprises 13 residues. Germline V CDR1 and CDR2: SGHAT, FQDESV (reference sequence). The rearrangement links TRBV11-1 to TRBJ1-1; maybe TRBD1 (6 bases). Sequenced material: peripheral blood, taken from a patient treated with radiotherapy plus ipilimumab. This receptor was identified in a human donor with non-small cell lung cancer who had a partial response to radiotherapy plus ipilimumab. The CDR3 reads CASSEQGGSPAFF. The CDR3 bases are TGTGCCAGCAGTGAACAGGGAGGGAGTCCGGCTTTCTTT. The full variable domain, with the rest looked up from reference TRBV11-1 and TRBJ1-1, is EAEVAQSPRYKITEKSQAVAFWCDPISGHATLYWYRQILGQGPELLVQFQDESVVDDSQLPKDRFSAERLKGVDSTLKIQPAELGDSAMYLCASSEQGGSPAFFGQGTRLTVV.